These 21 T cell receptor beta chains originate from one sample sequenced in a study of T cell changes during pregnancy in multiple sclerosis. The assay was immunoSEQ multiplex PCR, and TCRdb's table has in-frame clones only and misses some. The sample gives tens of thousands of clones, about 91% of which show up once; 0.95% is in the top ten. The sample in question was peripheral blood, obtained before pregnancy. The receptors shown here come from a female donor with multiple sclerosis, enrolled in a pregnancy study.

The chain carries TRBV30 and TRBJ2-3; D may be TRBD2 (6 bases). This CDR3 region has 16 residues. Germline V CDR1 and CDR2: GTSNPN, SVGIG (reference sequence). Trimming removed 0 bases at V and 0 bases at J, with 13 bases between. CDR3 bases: TGTGCCTGGAGTGTAGGTAGCGGAGCTAGCACAGATACGCAGTATTTT. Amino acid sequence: CAWSVGSGASTDTQYF.

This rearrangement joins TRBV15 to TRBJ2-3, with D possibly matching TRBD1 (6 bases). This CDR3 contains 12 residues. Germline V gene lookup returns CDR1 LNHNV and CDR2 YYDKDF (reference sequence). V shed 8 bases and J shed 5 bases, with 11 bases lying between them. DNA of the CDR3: TGTGCCACCCGGGACACTCAAGATACGCAGTATTTT. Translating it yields CATRDTQDTQYF.

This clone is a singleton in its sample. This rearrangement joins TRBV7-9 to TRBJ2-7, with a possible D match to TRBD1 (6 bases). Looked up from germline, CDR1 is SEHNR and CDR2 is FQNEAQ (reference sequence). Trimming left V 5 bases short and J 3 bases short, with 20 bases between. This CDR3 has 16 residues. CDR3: CASSKPDRYIGYEQYF. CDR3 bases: TGTGCCAGCAGCAAGCCTGACAGGTACATCGGCTACGAGCAGTACTTC.

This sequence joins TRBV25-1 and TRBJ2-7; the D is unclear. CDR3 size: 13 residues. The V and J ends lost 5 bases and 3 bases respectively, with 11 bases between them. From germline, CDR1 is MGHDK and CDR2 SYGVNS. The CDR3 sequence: CASSPQESYEQYF. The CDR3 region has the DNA TGTGCCAGCAGTCCCCAGGAAAGCTACGAGCAGTACTTC.

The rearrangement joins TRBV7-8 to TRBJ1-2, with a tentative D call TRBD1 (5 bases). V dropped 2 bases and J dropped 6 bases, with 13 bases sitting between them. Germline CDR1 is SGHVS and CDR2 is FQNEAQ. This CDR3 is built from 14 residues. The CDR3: CASSLLGRVHGYTF. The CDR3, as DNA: TGTGCCAGCAGCTTACTGGGCAGGGTTCATGGCTACACCTTC. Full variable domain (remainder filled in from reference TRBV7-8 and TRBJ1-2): GAGVSQSPRYKVAKRGQDVALRCDPISGHVSLFWYQQALGQGPEFLTYFQNEAQLDKSGLPSDRFFAERPEGSVSTLKIQRTQQEDSAVYLCASSLLGRVHGYTFGSGTRLTVV.

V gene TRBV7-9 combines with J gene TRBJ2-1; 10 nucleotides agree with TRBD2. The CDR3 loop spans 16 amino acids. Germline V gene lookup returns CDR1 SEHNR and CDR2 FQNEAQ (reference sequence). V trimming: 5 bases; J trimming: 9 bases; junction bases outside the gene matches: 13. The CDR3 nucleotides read TGTGCCAGCAGCCCTTTCTCGGTAGCGGGAGGTATTGAGCAGTTCTTC. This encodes CASSPFSVAGGIEQFF.

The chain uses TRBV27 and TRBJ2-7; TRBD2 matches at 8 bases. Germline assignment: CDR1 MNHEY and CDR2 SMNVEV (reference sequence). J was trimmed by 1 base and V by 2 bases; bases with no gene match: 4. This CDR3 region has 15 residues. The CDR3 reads CASSLKGLGSYEQYF. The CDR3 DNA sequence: TGTGCCAGCAGTTTAAAGGGACTAGGGTCCTACGAGCAGTACTTC.

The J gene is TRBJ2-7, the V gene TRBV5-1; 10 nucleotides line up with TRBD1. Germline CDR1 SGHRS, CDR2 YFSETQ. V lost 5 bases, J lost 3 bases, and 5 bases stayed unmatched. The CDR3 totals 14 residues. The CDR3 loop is CASRPTGGSYEQYF. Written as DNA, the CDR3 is TGCGCCAGCAGACCGACAGGGGGCAGCTACGAGCAGTACTTC. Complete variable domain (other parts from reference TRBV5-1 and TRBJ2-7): KAGVTQTPRYLIKTRGQQVTLSCSPISGHRSVSWYQQTPGQGLQFLFEYFSETQRNKGNFPGRFSGRQFSNSRSEMNVSTLELGDSALYLCASRPTGGSYEQYFGPGTRLTVT.

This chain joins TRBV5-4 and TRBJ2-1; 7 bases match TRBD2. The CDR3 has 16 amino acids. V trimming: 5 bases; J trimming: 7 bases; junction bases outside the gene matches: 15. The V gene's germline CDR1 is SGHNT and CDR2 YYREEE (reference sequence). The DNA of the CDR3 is TGTGCCAGCAGTCCGTGGGGGGAGGGCCGGATGAATGAGCAGTTCTTC. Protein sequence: CASSPWGEGRMNEQFF.

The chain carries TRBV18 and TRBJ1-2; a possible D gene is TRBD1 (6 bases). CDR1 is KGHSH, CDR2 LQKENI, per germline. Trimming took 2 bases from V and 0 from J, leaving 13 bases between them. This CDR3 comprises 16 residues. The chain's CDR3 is CASSPSRTATNYGYTF. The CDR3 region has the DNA TGTGCCAGCTCACCATCCCGGACAGCCACTAACTATGGCTACACCTTC.

The CDR3 loop is CASSISSGFYEQYF. CDR3 bases: TGTGCCAGTAGTATCTCTAGCGGGTTCTACGAGCAGTACTTC. The chain combines TRBV19 with TRBJ2-7; the match to TRBD2 covers 8 bases. V dropped 3 bases and J dropped 3; count of bases not matched to a gene: 4. The V gene's germline CDR1 is LNHDA and CDR2 SQIVND (reference sequence). This CDR3 contains 14 residues.

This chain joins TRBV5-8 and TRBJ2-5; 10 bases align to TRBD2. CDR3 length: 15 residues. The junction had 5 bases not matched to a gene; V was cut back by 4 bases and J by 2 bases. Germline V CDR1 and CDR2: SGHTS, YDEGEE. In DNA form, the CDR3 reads TGTGCCAGCAGCCAACTAGCGGGGCTTCAAGAGACCCAGTACTTC. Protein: CASSQLAGLQETQYF.

The CDR3 region is CASSERQGSTEAFF. The CDR3, as DNA: TGTGCCAGCAGTGAACGTCAGGGATCCACTGAAGCTTTCTTT. This chain links TRBV6-4 with TRBJ1-1, with TRBD1 as a possible D gene (5 bases). This CDR3 contains 14 residues. The germline gives CDR1 MRHNA, CDR2 SNTAGT. V dropped 3 bases and J dropped 4 bases, with 12 bases sitting between them.

This CDR3 is CASSLALGGSGTEAFF. The CDR3 DNA reads as TGTGCCAGCAGCTTAGCGCTGGGGGGGTCGGGCACTGAAGCTTTCTTT. The chain employs TRBV7-2 and TRBJ1-1, with a possible D match to TRBD1 (5 bases). Germline values: CDR1 SGHTA, CDR2 FQGNSA. V was pared by 0 bases and J by 4 bases, with 15 bases between. The CDR3 sequence is 16 residues long.

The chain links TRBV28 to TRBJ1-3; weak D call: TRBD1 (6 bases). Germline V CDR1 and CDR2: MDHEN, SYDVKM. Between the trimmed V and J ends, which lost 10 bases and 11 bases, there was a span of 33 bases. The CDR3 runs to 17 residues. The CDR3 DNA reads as TGTGCCACCCGAATAGGCGGATCAACAGGGTTTGTGAGGGCCATATATTTT. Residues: CATRIGGSTGFVRAIYF.

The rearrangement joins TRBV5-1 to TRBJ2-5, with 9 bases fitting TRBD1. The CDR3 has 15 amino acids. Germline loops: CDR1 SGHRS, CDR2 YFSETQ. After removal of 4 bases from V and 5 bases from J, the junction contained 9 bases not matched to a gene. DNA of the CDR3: TGCGCCAGCAGCCCCGGGACAGGGAGGTCGGAGACCCAGTACTTC. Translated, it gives CASSPGTGRSETQYF.

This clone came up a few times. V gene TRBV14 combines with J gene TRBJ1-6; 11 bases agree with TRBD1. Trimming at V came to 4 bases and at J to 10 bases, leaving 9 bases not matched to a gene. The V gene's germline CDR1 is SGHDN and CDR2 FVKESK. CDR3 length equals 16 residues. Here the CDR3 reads CASSRRTGGLISPLHF. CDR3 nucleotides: TGTGCCAGCAGCCGCCGGACAGGGGGCTTAATATCACCCCTCCACTTT. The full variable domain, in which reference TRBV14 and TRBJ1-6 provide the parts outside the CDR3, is EAGVTQFPSHSVIEKGQTVTLRCDPISGHDNLYWYRRVMGKEIKFLLHFVKESKQDESGMPNNRFLAERTGGTYSTLKVQPAELEDSGVYFCASSRRTGGLISPLHFGNGTRLTVT.

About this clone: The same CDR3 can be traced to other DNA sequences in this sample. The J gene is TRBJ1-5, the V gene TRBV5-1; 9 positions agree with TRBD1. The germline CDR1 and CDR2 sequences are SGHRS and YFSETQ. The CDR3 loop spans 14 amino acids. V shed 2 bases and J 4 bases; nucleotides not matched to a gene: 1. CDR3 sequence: CASSFGQGNQPQHF. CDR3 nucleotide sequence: TGCGCCAGCAGCTTCGGACAGGGGAATCAGCCCCAGCATTTT.

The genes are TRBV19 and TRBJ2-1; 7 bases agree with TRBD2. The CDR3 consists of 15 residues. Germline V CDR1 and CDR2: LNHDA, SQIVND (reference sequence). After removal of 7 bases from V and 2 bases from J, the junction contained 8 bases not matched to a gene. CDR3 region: CASKKREAPYNEQFF. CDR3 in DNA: TGTGCCAGTAAAAAACGGGAGGCCCCCTACAATGAGCAGTTCTTC.

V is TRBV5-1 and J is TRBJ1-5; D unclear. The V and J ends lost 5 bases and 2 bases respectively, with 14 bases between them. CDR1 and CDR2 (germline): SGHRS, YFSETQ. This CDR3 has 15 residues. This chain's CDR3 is CASRRTVSGNQPQHF. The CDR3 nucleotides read TGCGCCAGCAGAAGAACGGTTAGCGGCAATCAGCCCCAGCATTTT.

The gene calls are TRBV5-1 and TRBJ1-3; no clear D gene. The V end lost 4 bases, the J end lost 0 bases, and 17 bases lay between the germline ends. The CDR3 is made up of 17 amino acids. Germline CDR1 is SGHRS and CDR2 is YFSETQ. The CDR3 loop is CASSHLAGFSSGNTIYF. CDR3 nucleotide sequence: TGCGCCAGCAGCCACCTCGCGGGGTTCAGCTCTGGAAACACCATATATTTT.